This T cell receptor beta chain was identified during a study of cytomegalovirus exposure and HLA in healthy donors. Study-level findings and limits: CMV antigen specificity was confirmed in vitro for a few CMV-associated chains. Rarity characterized most TCR sequences, yet some public TCRs appeared in many donors.

The CDR3 sequence is 15 residues long. Germline V lookup: CDR1 SSHAT, CDR2 FNYEAQ (reference sequence). Repertoires were generated with immunoSEQ multiplex PCR, while TCRdb's copy carries only in-frame clones and drops some. The table shows 150,000 to 200,000 clones, with 88% occurring only once. As regards this clone: What it binds is unknown. At one end, the junction sequence differs from germline, possibly due to a read error.

While the first cohort had 700 or so subjects, the donors belonged to the separate validation cohort of roughly 120 subjects. The chain recombines TRBV7-7 with TRBJ2-5; TRBD2 agrees at 7 bases. The receptor was derived from a young man in good health and CMV-seronegative. The sequenced sample consisted of PBMCs. The CDR3 spells CASSLGGRGQETQYF. In DNA form, the CDR3 reads TGTGCTAGCAGCCTAGGCGGGCGGGGGCAAGAGACCCAGTACTTC.